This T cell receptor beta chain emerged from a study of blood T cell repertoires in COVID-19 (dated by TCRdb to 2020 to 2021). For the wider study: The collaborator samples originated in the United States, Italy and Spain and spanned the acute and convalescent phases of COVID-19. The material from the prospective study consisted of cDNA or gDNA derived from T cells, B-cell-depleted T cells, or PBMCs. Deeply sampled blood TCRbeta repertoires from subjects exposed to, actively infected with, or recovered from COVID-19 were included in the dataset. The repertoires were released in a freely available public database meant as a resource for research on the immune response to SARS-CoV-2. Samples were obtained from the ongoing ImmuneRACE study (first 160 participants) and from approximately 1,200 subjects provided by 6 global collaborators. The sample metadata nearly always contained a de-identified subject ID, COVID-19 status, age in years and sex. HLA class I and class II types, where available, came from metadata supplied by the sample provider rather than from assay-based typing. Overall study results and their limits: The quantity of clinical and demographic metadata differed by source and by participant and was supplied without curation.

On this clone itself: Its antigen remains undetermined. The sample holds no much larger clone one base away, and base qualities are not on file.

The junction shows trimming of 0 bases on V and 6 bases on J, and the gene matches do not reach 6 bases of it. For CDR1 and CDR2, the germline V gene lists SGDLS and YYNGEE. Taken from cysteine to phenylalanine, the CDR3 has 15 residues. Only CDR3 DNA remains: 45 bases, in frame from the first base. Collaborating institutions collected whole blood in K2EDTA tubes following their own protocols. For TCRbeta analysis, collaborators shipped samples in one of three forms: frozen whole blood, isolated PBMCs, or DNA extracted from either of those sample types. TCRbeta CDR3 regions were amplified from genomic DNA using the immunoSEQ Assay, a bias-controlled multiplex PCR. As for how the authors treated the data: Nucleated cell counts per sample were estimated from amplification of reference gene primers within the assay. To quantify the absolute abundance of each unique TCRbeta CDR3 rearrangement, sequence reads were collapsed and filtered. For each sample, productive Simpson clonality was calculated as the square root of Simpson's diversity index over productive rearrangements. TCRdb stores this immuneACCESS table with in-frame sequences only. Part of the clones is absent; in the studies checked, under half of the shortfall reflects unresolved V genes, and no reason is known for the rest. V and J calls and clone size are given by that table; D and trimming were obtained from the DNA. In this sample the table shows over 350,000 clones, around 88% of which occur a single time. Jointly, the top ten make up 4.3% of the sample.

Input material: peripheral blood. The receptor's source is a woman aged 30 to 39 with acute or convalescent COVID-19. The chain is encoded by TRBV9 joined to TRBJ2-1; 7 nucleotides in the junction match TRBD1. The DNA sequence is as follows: TGTGCCAGCAGCGTAGCTCGAGGGGGCGTCAATGAGCAGTTCTTC. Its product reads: CASSVARGGVNEQFF.